This TCR beta chain was found in a study of monozygotic twins with inflammatory bowel disease. Turning to this clonotype: Its target is not known.

Whole blood supplied total RNA, and T cells were not sorted. General study findings and limits: No distinction between different T cell subtypes was possible. Repertoire similarity did not separate concordant from discordant twins, possibly from limited power.

The CDR3 runs to 14 residues. Germline V gene data show CDR1 as SGHRS and CDR2 as YFSETQ. TCRalpha and TCRbeta cDNA underwent two nested PCRs of 16 and 9 cycles. Following a re-call of the 5' RACE reads, TCRdb has one entry per CDR3 protein and lacks DNA. Recorded for this sample: over 200,000 distinct CDR3 sequences. This clonotype was sampled from a human donor with ulcerative colitis or Crohn's disease, or a healthy co-twin of an affected twin (not recorded which). Sequences were obtained from blood. This sequence joins TRBV5-1 and TRBJ1-2; no DNA is available, so the TRBD1 call from TCRdb remains unchecked. The CDR3 here is CASSLADRGHGYTF.